These 20 T cell receptor beta chains share one sample of origin, sequenced in a study of CD8 T cells in Susac syndrome. With random hexamers, 0.5 to 1 ug RNA was reverse transcribed. In TCRdb, the immunoSEQ multiplex PCR reads were re-called with MiXCR into one record per CDR3 protein. The sample lists just over 150,000 distinct CDR3 sequences, approximately 94% occurring once. Sample: CD8+ T cells from PBMCs. The receptors originated from a human donor with multiple sclerosis.

DNA for the CDR3: TGCAGCGTTTGGACGGGTAGGGGGGACTATGGCTACACCTTC. Its translation: CSVWTGRGDYGYTF. This chain connects TRBV29-1 to TRBJ1-2; maybe TRBD1 (6 bases). V lost 5 bases to trimming and J lost 3 bases, with 16 bases between them. Germline V lookup: CDR1 SQVTM, CDR2 ANQGSEA. The CDR3 is 14 amino acids. Using reference TRBV29-1 and TRBJ1-2 for the parts outside the CDR3, the full variable domain is SAVISQKPSRDICQRGTSLTIQCQVDSQVTMMFWYRQQPGQSLTLIATANQGSEATYESGFVIDKFPISRPNLTFSTLTVSNMSPEDSSIYLCSVWTGRGDYGYTFGSGTRLTVV.

The chain has TRBV12-3 or TRBV12-4 and TRBJ1-6, with D maybe TRBD1 (5 bases). The length of the CDR3 is 13 residues. V was shortened by 4 bases and J by 10 bases, with 11 bases between the two germline ends. CDR3 DNA sequence: TGTGCCAGCAGTTCCAACAGGCAATCACCCCTCCACTTT. It translates to CASSSNRQSPLHF.

V and J are TRBV5-5 and TRBJ2-7; 8 positions match TRBD1. The CDR3 has 18 residues. With 1 base clipped from V and 2 bases from J, the junction kept 14 bases outside the gene matches. Germline values: CDR1 SGHKS, CDR2 YYEKEE (reference sequence). The CDR3 spells CASSLYLQGEHLTYEQYF. CDR3 in DNA: TGTGCCAGCAGCTTGTATCTACAGGGGGAACATTTAACCTACGAGCAGTACTTC.

J is TRBJ2-3 and V is TRBV9; D is possibly TRBD1 (5 bases). The CDR3 length is 13 residues. From germline, CDR1 is SGDLS and CDR2 YYNGEE. V lost 4 bases and J 3 bases, leaving 9 bases between the germline ends. The CDR3 reads CASSFPGTDTQYF. CDR3 DNA: TGTGCCAGCAGCTTCCCAGGGACAGATACGCAGTATTTT.

This clonotype was observed once. V usage is TRBV15 and J usage is TRBJ2-5; possible D gene TRBD1, 5 bases. Germline assignment: CDR1 LNHNV and CDR2 YYDKDF (reference sequence). This CDR3 has 14 residues. Deletions cut 5 bases from V and 1 base from J, with 11 bases between. CDR3 DNA: TGTGCCACCAGCGCCCTTGGGGCCCAAGAGACCCAGTACTTC. This codes for CATSALGAQETQYF. The full variable domain, rest sourced from reference TRBV15 and TRBJ2-5, is DAMVIQNPRYQVTQFGKPVTLSCSQTLNHNVMYWYQQKSSQAPKLLFHYYDKDFNNEADTPDNFQSRRPNTSFCFLDIRSPGLGDTAMYLCATSALGAQETQYFGPGTRLLVL.

V is TRBV7-9 and J is TRBJ2-7; D gene unclear. This CDR3 has 12 amino acids. Germline CDR1 SEHNR, CDR2 FQNEAQ (reference sequence). Trimming removed 5 bases from V and 2 bases from J, with 7 bases in between. CDR3 loop: CASSTLPYEQYF. In DNA, the CDR3 is TGTGCCAGCAGCACGCTGCCCTACGAGCAGTACTTC.

The CDR3, as DNA: TGTGCCAGTAGTATGGTGGGGCAGGGGGGGCTCAGCGAGCAGTACTTC. Protein: CASSMVGQGGLSEQYF. The V and J genes are TRBV19 and TRBJ2-7; D may match TRBD1 or TRBD2 (7 bases each). The CDR3 has 16 amino acids. Germline V gene sequence: CDR1 LNHDA, CDR2 SQIVND (reference sequence). Deletions cut 3 bases from V and 6 bases from J, with 21 bases between.

This chain links TRBV12-3 or TRBV12-4 with TRBJ2-3; D call uncertain. The CDR3 contains 14 residues. The V gene lost 7 bases and the J gene lost 3 bases, with 14 bases spanning the gap. The CDR3 here is CASTPRARTDTQYF. The DNA of the CDR3 is TGTGCCAGCACCCCTCGGGCCCGGACAGATACGCAGTATTTT.

The rearrangement links TRBV28 to TRBJ2-7; 7 positions match TRBD1. Germline CDR1 is MDHEN and CDR2 is SYDVKM. The CDR3 length is 14 residues. With 11 bases clipped from V and 1 base from J, the junction kept 11 bases outside the gene matches. CDR3 protein: CAGSRDSSSYEQYF. The CDR3 DNA follows: TGTGCCGGCTCCCGGGACAGCTCGTCCTACGAGCAGTACTTC.

The chain combines TRBV5-6 with TRBJ1-2; D call uncertain. Trimming left V 4 bases short and J 5 bases short, with 15 bases between. Germline V gene lookup returns CDR1 SGHDT and CDR2 YYEEEE. This CDR3 has 14 amino acids. In nucleotides, the CDR3 is TGTGCCAGCAGCGGGATGGAGAGGAGGTATGGCTACACCTTC. Its protein product is CASSGMERRYGYTF.

CDR3 nucleotides: TGTGCCTGGAGTGTCTCCCAACAGATATTCCAAGAGACCCAGTACTTC. Protein product: CAWSVSQQIFQETQYF. This chain links TRBV30 with TRBJ2-5; D remains ambiguous. Between the trimmed V and J ends, which lost 0 bases and 1 base, there was a span of 15 bases. The CDR3 has 16 amino acids. CDR1 and CDR2 from the germline V gene are GTSNPN and SVGIG (reference sequence).

The V call is TRBV20-1, the J call TRBJ2-7, with 7 positions matching TRBD1. CDR1 and CDR2 from the germline V gene are DFQATT and SNEGSKA (reference sequence). Losses at the gene ends were 6 bases for V and 2 bases for J; bases not matched to a gene: 7. There are 13 residues in the CDR3. Here the CDR3 reads CSAPTGEPYEQYF. As DNA, the CDR3 is TGCAGTGCCCCAACAGGGGAGCCCTACGAGCAGTACTTC.

V and J are TRBV13 and TRBJ1-1, with 8 positions matching TRBD1. In germline, CDR1 is PRHDT, CDR2 FYEKMQ (reference sequence). J was trimmed by 0 bases and V by 5 bases; bases with no gene match: 5. The CDR3 length is 15 residues. CDR3 loop: CASSGRQGMNTEAFF. The DNA for the CDR3 is TGTGCCAGCAGCGGTCGACAGGGGATGAACACTGAAGCTTTCTTT.

CDR3 sequence reads: CASSSPAQGSEKLFF. CDR3 DNA: TGTGCCAGCAGCTCCCCTGCACAGGGGAGCGAAAAACTGTTTTTT. V is TRBV13 and J is TRBJ1-4; TRBD1 aligns across 7 bases. Germline V gives CDR1 PRHDT, CDR2 FYEKMQ (reference sequence). With 4 bases clipped from V and 8 bases from J, the junction kept 10 bases outside the gene matches. The CDR3 totals 15 residues.

A note on this clonotype: The junction shows a germline mismatch at one end, possibly a read error. The chain is built from TRBV6-6 and TRBJ1-1, with TRBD1 matching over 8 bases. Germline V gene lookup returns CDR1 MNHNY and CDR2 SVGAGI (reference sequence). The CDR3 is 15 amino acids. The DNA for the CDR3 is TGTGCCAGCACTTACTCAGGGGGCTCGGGCACTGAAGCTTTCTTT. Encoded protein: CASTYSGGSGTEAFF.

The chain joins TRBV6-1 to TRBJ2-1; 10 bases map to TRBD1. The CDR3 runs 17 residues. The trim removed 6 bases at V and 5 bases at J, leaving 13 bases unmatched. Germline V CDR1 and CDR2: MNHNS, SASEGT. CDR3 in amino acids: CASRHISTGGAHNEQFF. CDR3 sequence (DNA): TGTGCCAGCAGACACATCTCGACAGGGGGCGCCCACAATGAGCAGTTCTTC.

This chain links TRBV6-2 or TRBV6-3 with TRBJ2-7; perhaps TRBD1 as D (6 bases). The length of the CDR3 is 13 residues. Trimming took off 5 bases at V and 4 bases at J, with 12 bases between the two ends. Looked up from germline, CDR1 is MNHEY and CDR2 is SVGEGT. CDR3 sequence (DNA): TGTGCCAGCAGTCAGACAGGAATTTACGAGCAGTACTTC. Its translation is CASSQTGIYEQYF.

The chain uses TRBV6-5 and TRBJ2-2, with D maybe TRBD2 (6 bases). Germline values: CDR1 MNHEY, CDR2 SVGAGI. The CDR3 extends over 16 amino acids. With 5 bases removed from V and 4 bases from J, the gap between germline ends came to 17 bases. The CDR3 spells CASSHGQGLSTGELFF. The CDR3 region has the DNA TGTGCCAGCAGTCACGGTCAGGGACTGTCCACCGGGGAGCTGTTTTTT.

This clonotype was detected only a few times. V gene TRBV7-3 combines with J gene TRBJ1-1; D is uncertain. Trimming cost V 2 bases and J 1 base, with 5 bases left between them. Per germline, CDR1 SGHTA and CDR2 FQGTGA. The CDR3 extends over 13 amino acids. In DNA, the CDR3 is TGTGCCAGCAGCTTACGGTCGAACACTGAAGCTTTCTTT. This gives the protein CASSLRSNTEAFF. The full variable domain, its missing parts supplied by reference TRBV7-3 and TRBJ1-1, is GAGVSQTPSNKVTEKGKYVELRCDPISGHTALYWYRQSLGQGPEFLIYFQGTGAADDSGLPNDRFFAVRPEGSVSTLKIQRTERGDSAVYLCASSLRSNTEAFFGQGTRLTVV.

The V gene is TRBV27, the J gene TRBJ1-6, with a tentative D call TRBD1 (6 bases). CDR1 is MNHEY and CDR2 is SMNVEV in the germline V gene (reference sequence). Trimming left V 2 bases short and J 9 bases short, with 11 bases between. The CDR3 sequence is 14 residues long. The CDR3 DNA follows: TGTGCCAGCAGTTTAGGGGGGGGCATTTCACCCCTCCACTTT. Its translation: CASSLGGGISPLHF.